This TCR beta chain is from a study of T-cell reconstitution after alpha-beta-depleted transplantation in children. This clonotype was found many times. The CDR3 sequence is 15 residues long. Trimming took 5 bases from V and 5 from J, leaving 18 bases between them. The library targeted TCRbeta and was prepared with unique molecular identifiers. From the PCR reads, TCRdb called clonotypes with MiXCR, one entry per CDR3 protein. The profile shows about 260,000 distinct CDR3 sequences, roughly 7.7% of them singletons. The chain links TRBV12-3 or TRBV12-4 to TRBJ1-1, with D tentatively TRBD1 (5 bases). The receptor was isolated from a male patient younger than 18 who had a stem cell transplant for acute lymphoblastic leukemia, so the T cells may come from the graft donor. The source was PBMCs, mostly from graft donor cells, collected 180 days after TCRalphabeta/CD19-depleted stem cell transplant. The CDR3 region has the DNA TGTGCCAGCAGTCTCAACTGGGCCGCAGGGACTGAAGCTTTCTTT. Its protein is CASSLNWAAGTEAFF.